This entry lists 11 T cell receptor beta chains sequenced from one sample in a study of T-cell memory formation after mild COVID-19. MiXCR, applied by TCRdb to the 5' RACE reads, yields one record per CDR3 protein. The table shows 550,000 to 650,000 distinct CDR3 sequences, with around 16% occurring only once. Sequenced: PBMCs or a T cell subset sorted from them (not recorded which). Receptors were obtained from an adult woman who had mild COVID-19 (a few samples of this study predate the infection). Cell type and time point are not known.

The chain employs TRBV7-2 and TRBJ1-1; D is unresolved. Germline V gives CDR1 SGHTA, CDR2 FQGNSA. V was shortened by 0 bases and J by 5 bases, with 10 bases between the two germline ends. The CDR3 totals 14 residues. As DNA, the CDR3 is TGTGCCAGCAGCTTAGCGAATAGTAAGACTGAAGCTTTCTTT. It codes for CASSLANSKTEAFF.

This clonotype has more than one count but fewer than ten. The chain combines TRBV20-1 with TRBJ2-3; D not certain. CDR3 length: 13 amino acids. V lost 0 bases and J 1 base, leaving 5 bases between the germline ends. Germline CDR1 reads DFQATT; CDR2 reads SNEGSKA (reference sequence). The CDR3 sequence is CSARDSRTDTQYF. In DNA form, the CDR3 reads TGCAGTGCTAGAGATAGCCGCACAGATACGCAGTATTTT.

This chain uses TRBV9 with TRBJ2-1; 13 bases match TRBD2. Trimming removed 1 base from V and 5 bases from J; junction bases left unmatched: 3. Germline assignment: CDR1 SGDLS and CDR2 YYNGEE. CDR3 length equals 16 residues. Written as DNA, the CDR3 is TGTGCCAGCAGCGTATCCGGGACTAGCGGGGACAATGAGCAGTTCTTC. It is translated as CASSVSGTSGDNEQFF.

This clonotype appeared a few times. This chain connects TRBV6-6 to TRBJ1-5; the D gene is possibly TRBD1 (5 bases). In germline, CDR1 is MNHNY, CDR2 SVGAGI (reference sequence). V was shortened by 5 bases and J by 6 bases, with 11 bases between the two germline ends. The CDR3 runs 13 residues. This chain's CDR3 is CASSHTRGQPQHF. The CDR3 coding sequence is TGTGCCAGCAGTCACACGAGGGGTCAGCCCCAGCATTTT.

This clonotype appeared many times. The chain recombines TRBV4-3 with TRBJ2-3; no clear D gene. V was shortened by 2 bases and J by 3 bases, with 12 bases between the two germline ends. There are 15 residues in the CDR3. Germline loops: CDR1 LGHNA, CDR2 YSLEER. CDR3 region: CASSQQTMGTDTQYF. For the CDR3, the DNA is TGCGCCAGCAGCCAACAGACGATGGGGACAGATACGCAGTATTTT.

This clonotype showed up just a few times. The rearrangement joins TRBV10-3 to TRBJ1-2; TRBD1 matches at 8 bases. The CDR3 has 13 residues. CDR1 and CDR2 from the germline V gene are ENHRY and SYGVKD. Germline trimming cut 7 bases from V and 7 bases from J; bases unmatched to any gene: 8. The CDR3 DNA is TGTGCCATCAACGGACAGGGTGAAGGTGGCTACACCTTC. Encoded protein: CAINGQGEGGYTF.

Regarding this clonotype: An end of the junction does not agree with germline; a read error may underlie this. This chain connects TRBV5-1 to TRBJ1-1; no clear D gene. Per germline, CDR1 SGHRS and CDR2 YFSETQ. This CDR3 comprises 15 residues. The CDR3 nucleotides are TGCGACAGCAGCTGGTCGTGGGCGGCGAACACTGAAGCTTTCTTT. The encoded protein is CDSSWSWAANTEAFF.

This clonotype was seen more than once but under ten times. The CDR3 protein is CSVVRRYEQYF. For the CDR3, the DNA is TGCAGCGTTGTTAGGAGATACGAGCAGTACTTC. This chain links TRBV29-1 with TRBJ2-7; D not certain. V gave up 4 bases and J gave up 4 bases, with 8 bases separating them. CDR1 and CDR2 (germline): SQVTM, ANQGSEA. The CDR3 covers 11 residues.

This clonotype was counted only a few times. This rearrangement joins TRBV12-3 or TRBV12-4 to TRBJ2-1, with TRBD2 matching over 13 bases. The CDR3 is 16 amino acids. The J segment lost 9 bases and the V segment lost 4 bases, leaving 9 bases of the junction unmatched. The CDR3 spells CASSSATSGGGGEQFF. The CDR3 DNA sequence: TGTGCCAGCAGTTCCGCTACTAGCGGGGGGGGAGGTGAGCAGTTCTTC.

The table lists this clonotype with many counts. The V gene is TRBV24-1, the J gene TRBJ2-1; 8 bases agree with TRBD2. With V trimmed by 3 bases and J by 5 bases, 14 bases remained unmatched. The CDR3 is made up of 18 amino acids. CDR1 and CDR2 (germline): KGHDR, SFDVKD. CDR3 bases: TGTGCCACCAGTGATCCCCCCACCTGGCGGGAGGCCCACAATGAGCAGTTCTTC. This encodes CATSDPPTWREAHNEQFF.

V is TRBV20-1 and J is TRBJ2-7; 11 positions agree with TRBD2. V gave up 5 bases and J gave up 4 bases; unmatched junction bases: 10. This CDR3 is built from 15 residues. Germline CDR1 reads DFQATT; CDR2 reads SNEGSKA (reference sequence). For the CDR3, the DNA is TGCAGTGCTTCCGATACTAGCGGGAGATTATACGAGCAGTACTTC. Amino acid sequence: CSASDTSGRLYEQYF.